The T cell receptor beta chain under discussion was sequenced for a study of CD8 T cells in Susac syndrome. Study-wide context: Among sequenced Susac syndrome patients, about six had active disease and roughly eight were in remission. Findings of the study overall: CD4+ T cell repertoires in Susac syndrome exhibited no evidence of clonal expansion.

J lost 6 bases, V lost 4 bases, and 5 bases had no gene match. Germline V gene lookup returns CDR1 LGHNA and CDR2 YSLEER. CDR3 length equals 13 residues. Patients with Susac syndrome met diagnostic criteria defined recently for definite or probable disease. An amount of RNA that ranged from roughly 0.5 to 1 ug was reverse transcribed with random hexamers. An immunoSEQ multiplex PCR amplified TCR beta CDR3 over 54 Vbeta and 13 Jbeta. TCRdb reanalysed the immunoSEQ multiplex PCR reads using MiXCR and keeps one entry per CDR3 protein. Among about 120,000 distinct CDR3 sequences listed, under 96% were seen once. Comments on this clonotype: Its antigen is undetermined.

Sequenced: CD4+ T cells from PBMCs. This clonotype was sampled from a human donor with Susac syndrome. This chain links TRBV4-3 with TRBJ1-2, with 7 bases matching TRBD1. CDR3 coding DNA: TGCGCCAGCAGCCCGGGACAGAGGGATGGCTACACCTTC. As protein: CASSPGQRDGYTF.